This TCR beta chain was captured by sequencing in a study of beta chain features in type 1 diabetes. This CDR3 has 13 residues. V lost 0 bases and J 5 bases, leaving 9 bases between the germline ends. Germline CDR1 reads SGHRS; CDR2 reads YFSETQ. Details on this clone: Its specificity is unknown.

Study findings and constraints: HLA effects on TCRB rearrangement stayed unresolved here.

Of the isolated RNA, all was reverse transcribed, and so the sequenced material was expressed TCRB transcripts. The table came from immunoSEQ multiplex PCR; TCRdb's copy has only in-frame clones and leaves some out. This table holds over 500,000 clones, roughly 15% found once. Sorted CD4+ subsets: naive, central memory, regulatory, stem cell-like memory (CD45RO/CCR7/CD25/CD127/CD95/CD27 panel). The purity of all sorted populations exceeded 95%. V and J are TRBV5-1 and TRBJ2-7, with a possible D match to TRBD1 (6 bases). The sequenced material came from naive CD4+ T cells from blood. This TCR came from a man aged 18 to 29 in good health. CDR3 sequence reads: CASSLDRADEQYF. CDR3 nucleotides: TGCGCCAGCAGCTTGGACAGGGCGGACGAGCAGTACTTC.